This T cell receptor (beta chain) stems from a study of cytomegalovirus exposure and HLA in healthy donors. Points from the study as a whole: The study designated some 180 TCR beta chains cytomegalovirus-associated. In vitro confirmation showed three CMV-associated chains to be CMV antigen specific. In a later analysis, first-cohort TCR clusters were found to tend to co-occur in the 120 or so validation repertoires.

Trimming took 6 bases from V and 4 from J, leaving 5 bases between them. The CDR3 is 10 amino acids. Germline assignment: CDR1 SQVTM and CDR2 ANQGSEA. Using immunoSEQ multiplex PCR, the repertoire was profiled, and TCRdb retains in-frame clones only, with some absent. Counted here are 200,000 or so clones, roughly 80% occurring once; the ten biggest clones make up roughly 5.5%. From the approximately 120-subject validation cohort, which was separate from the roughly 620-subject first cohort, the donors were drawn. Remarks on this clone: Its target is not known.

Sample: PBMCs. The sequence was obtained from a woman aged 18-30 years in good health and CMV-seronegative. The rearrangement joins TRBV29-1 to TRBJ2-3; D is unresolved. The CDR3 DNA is TGCAGCGTACGAGCAGATACGCAGTATTTT. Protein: CSVRADTQYF.